One and the same sample provided the 12 T cell receptor beta chains below, sequenced in a study of OX40 agonist ivuxolimab in advanced cancers. Library construction relied on the immunoSEQ multiplex PCR assay. TCRdb's version of the immuneACCESS table is confined to in-frame rearrangements and falls short of the full clone set. An unresolved V gene accounts for under half of the shortfall where checked; the remainder is of unknown origin. For this sample the table gives 70,000 or so clones, of which approximately 93% were detected only once. The top ten hold about 0.29% of the sample. Sequencing used CD4+ or CD8+ T cells sorted from blood, obtained in a trial of the OX40 agonist ivuxolimab. All receptors derive from an adult with an advanced solid tumor such as melanoma, head and neck, liver or kidney cancer.

The J gene is TRBJ2-6, the V gene TRBV4-2; 7 positions agree with TRBD2. The trim removed 1 base at V and 1 base at J, leaving 7 bases unmatched. This CDR3 is built from 18 residues. Germline loops: CDR1 LGHNA, CDR2 YNFKEQ. This chain's CDR3 is CASSQGLAVVSGANVLTF. The CDR3 region has the DNA TGTGCCAGCAGCCAAGGCCTAGCGGTAGTATCTGGGGCCAACGTCCTGACTTTC.

This chain links TRBV6-6 with TRBJ2-2; 8 nucleotides line up with TRBD2. V lost 6 bases and J lost 1; bases outside the gene matches: 7. CDR3 length: 16 amino acids. Germline lookup yields CDR1 MNHNY and CDR2 SVGAGI (reference sequence). CDR3 sequence reads: CASRGRGGRNTGELFF. CDR3 bases: TGTGCCAGCAGAGGCCGGGGGGGGCGGAACACCGGGGAGCTGTTTTTT.

This rearrangement joins TRBV4-1 to TRBJ2-7, with no clear D. V was shortened by 1 base and J by 0 bases, with 10 bases between the two germline ends. Germline V gene sequence: CDR1 MGHRA, CDR2 YSYEKL. This CDR3 comprises 15 residues. CDR3 bases: TGCGCCAGCAGCCAAGGCATCACGGTCTCCTACGAGCAGTACTTC. Translated: CASSQGITVSYEQYF.

This chain connects TRBV10-1 to TRBJ1-2; no reliable D call. The ends were cut back, 8 bases at V and 2 bases at J, with 15 bases in the middle. CDR3 length: 14 amino acids. The V gene's germline CDR1 is WNHNN and CDR2 SYGVQD (reference sequence). The CDR3 DNA is TGCGCCAGCGGCGCTTATGTGGGCAACTATGGCTACACCTTC. Its protein is CASGAYVGNYGYTF.

The chain employs TRBV7-6 and TRBJ1-1; no clear D. There are 13 residues in the CDR3. The germline gives CDR1 SGHVS, CDR2 FNYEAQ. Trimming stripped 5 bases from V and 1 base from J, with 8 bases between. The CDR3, as DNA: TGTGCCAGCAGCCTATATGGGAACACTGAAGCTTTCTTT. Translated, it gives CASSLYGNTEAFF.

The gene calls are TRBV6-1 and TRBJ2-1; 9 nucleotides align to TRBD1. The germline CDR1 and CDR2 sequences are MNHNS and SASEGT. Germline trimming cut 10 bases from V and 4 bases from J; bases unmatched to any gene: 8. The CDR3 length is 14 residues. The CDR3 coding sequence is TGTGCCACCAAAGGTGGGACAGGGTACAATGAGCAGTTCTTC. Amino acids: CATKGGTGYNEQFF.

This sequence joins TRBV5-1 and TRBJ2-7; 8 bases map to TRBD2. V shed 4 bases, J shed 5 bases, and the junction held 8 bases outside the gene matches. Germline V CDR1 and CDR2: SGHRS, YFSETQ. The CDR3 sequence is 14 residues long. The CDR3 region is CASSKTGTSNEQYF. CDR3 DNA: TGCGCCAGCAGCAAAACCGGGACTAGTAACGAGCAGTACTTC.

The gene calls are TRBV5-1 and TRBJ2-5; D possibly corresponds to TRBD2 (5 bases). This CDR3 is built from 15 residues. V was cut by 0 bases and J by 0 bases, with 9 bases left in between. Germline CDR1 is SGHRS and CDR2 is YFSETQ. CDR3 in amino acids: CASSLGGIDQETQYF. The CDR3 nucleotides read TGCGCCAGCAGCTTGGGAGGGATCGACCAAGAGACCCAGTACTTC.

V gene TRBV6-1 combines with J gene TRBJ2-3; D is perhaps TRBD1 (6 bases). The V gene's germline CDR1 is MNHNS and CDR2 SASEGT. CDR3 length equals 14 residues. V was cut by 4 bases and J by 5 bases, with 13 bases left in between. The CDR3 DNA sequence: TGTGCCAGCAGTGCATGGGCAGGGGAAGATACGCAGTATTTT. Protein product: CASSAWAGEDTQYF.

This chain links TRBV6-1 with TRBJ2-2; 7 bases map to TRBD1. CDR1 is MNHNS and CDR2 is SASEGT in the germline V gene. The CDR3 length is 13 residues. J lost 6 bases, V lost 3 bases, and 1 base had no gene match. The CDR3 protein is CASSETGPGELFF. The CDR3 nucleotides are TGTGCCAGCAGTGAGACAGGGCCCGGGGAGCTGTTTTTT.

The rearrangement uses TRBV29-1 and TRBJ1-2, with TRBD1 as a possible D gene (5 bases). The germline gives CDR1 SQVTM, CDR2 ANQGSEA. Trimming removed 1 base at V and 5 bases at J, with 8 bases between. This CDR3 has 12 amino acids. The CDR3 nucleotides are TGCAGCGTTGAAGGGGACGGGTATGGCTACACCTTC. Translation gives CSVEGDGYGYTF.

The J gene is TRBJ1-4, the V gene TRBV7-9, with no clear D. CDR1 is SEHNR, CDR2 FQNEAQ, per germline (reference sequence). V was clipped by 1 base and J by 1 base, with 16 bases between them. This CDR3 spans 18 amino acids. CDR3 nucleotides: TGTGCCAGCAGCTTAGGACGGACGGCCGGGAGAACTAATGAAAAACTGTTTTTT. It codes for CASSLGRTAGRTNEKLFF.